This T cell receptor beta chain appears in the sequencing data of a study of T cell responses to AZD1222 COVID-19 vaccine. Remarks on this clone: Its target is not known.

General study results and limits: Spike as a whole was targeted by vaccine-associated CD4 TCRs, dominant at 160-218 and 743-854.

Only in-frame clones appear in the TCRdb table, and some are missing; sequencing was by immunoSEQ multiplex PCR. This sample carries some 170,000 clones, approximately 92% of them seen once, and the ten largest clones take 1%. CDR1 is SGHDN and CDR2 is FVKESK in the germline V gene. The V and J ends lost 4 bases and 4 bases, in that order; junction bases with no gene match: 4. This CDR3 has 14 residues. This chain links TRBV14 with TRBJ2-1; TRBD1 matches at 7 bases. The source material was peripheral blood, sampled 28 days after the second dose of the MenACWY control vaccine. The sequence was collected from an adult who received the MenACWY meningococcal vaccine as a control. The CDR3, as DNA: TGTGCCAGCAGCCCGGGACAGAGATACAATGAGCAGTTCTTC. Residues: CASSPGQRYNEQFF.